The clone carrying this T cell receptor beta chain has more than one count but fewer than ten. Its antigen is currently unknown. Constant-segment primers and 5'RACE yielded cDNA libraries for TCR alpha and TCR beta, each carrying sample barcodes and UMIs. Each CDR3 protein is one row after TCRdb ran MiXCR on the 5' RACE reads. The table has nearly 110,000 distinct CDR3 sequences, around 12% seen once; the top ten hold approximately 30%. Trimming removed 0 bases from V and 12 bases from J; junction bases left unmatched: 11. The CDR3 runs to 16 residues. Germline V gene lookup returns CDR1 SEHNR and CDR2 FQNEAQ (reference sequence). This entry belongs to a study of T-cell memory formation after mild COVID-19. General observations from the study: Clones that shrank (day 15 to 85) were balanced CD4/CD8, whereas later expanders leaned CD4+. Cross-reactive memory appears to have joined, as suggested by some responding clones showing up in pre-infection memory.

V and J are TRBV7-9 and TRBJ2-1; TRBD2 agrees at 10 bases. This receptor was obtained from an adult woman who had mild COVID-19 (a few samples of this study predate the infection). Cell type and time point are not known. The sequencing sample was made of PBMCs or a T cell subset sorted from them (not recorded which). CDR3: CASSLALAGEGFMQFF. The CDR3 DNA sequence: TGTGCCAGCAGCTTAGCGCTAGCGGGAGAAGGGTTTATGCAGTTCTTC.